These 27 T cell receptor beta chains were all obtained from the same sample, sequenced in a study of OX40 agonist ivuxolimab in advanced cancers. TCRdb keeps only in-frame clones here, not all; method: immunoSEQ multiplex PCR. The data contain under 50,000 clones, around 79% of them singletons. The sequencing here drew on CD4+ or CD8+ T cells sorted from blood, taken in a trial of the OX40 agonist ivuxolimab. These receptors were taken from an adult with an advanced solid tumor such as melanoma, head and neck, liver or kidney cancer.

The chain joins TRBV12-5 to TRBJ2-7; 7 bases are a match to TRBD2. This CDR3 contains 15 residues. With V trimmed by 4 bases and J by 3 bases, 9 bases remained unmatched. CDR1 is LGHNT, CDR2 FRNRAP, per germline. CDR3 nucleotide sequence: TGTGCTAGTGGTTCCCCCGGGGAGGGGAGCTACGAGCAGTACTTC. Translated: CASGSPGEGSYEQYF.

This clone was observed once. The V and J genes are TRBV10-1 and TRBJ2-3; 8 nucleotides align to TRBD2. The length of the CDR3 is 16 residues. CDR1 WNHNN and CDR2 SYGVQD come from the germline V gene (reference sequence). With V trimmed by 3 bases and J by 2 bases, 7 bases remained unmatched. CDR3 DNA sequence: TGCGCCAGCAGTGACGCGGCGGGGGGCTACACAGATACGCAGTATTTT. It specifies CASSDAAGGYTDTQYF.

The chain links TRBV29-1 to TRBJ2-1; 7 positions match TRBD2. The CDR3 consists of 14 residues. V lost 3 bases and J lost 10; bases outside the gene matches: 12. In germline, CDR1 is SQVTM, CDR2 ANQGSEA. This chain's CDR3 is CSVDPPRGSREQFF. In nucleotides, the CDR3 is TGCAGCGTTGATCCTCCTCGCGGGAGTAGGGAGCAGTTCTTC.

The genes are TRBV28 and TRBJ2-7; tentative D call: TRBD2 (6 bases). V was pared by 3 bases and J by 4 bases, with 13 bases between. Germline assignment: CDR1 MDHEN and CDR2 SYDVKM. The CDR3 has 14 amino acids. CDR3 sequence reads: CASSFPVAEYEQYF. The CDR3 DNA reads TGTGCCAGCAGTTTCCCAGTAGCGGAGTACGAGCAGTACTTC.

As regards this clone: An end of the junction differs from the germline gene, which may be a read error. The chain has TRBV7-8 and TRBJ1-1, with 9 bases that match TRBD1. The CDR3 loop spans 15 amino acids. Germline V gene data show CDR1 as SGHVS and CDR2 as FQNEAQ. CDR3 sequence (DNA): TGTGCCAGCAGGTTAGGACAGGGGTTTAACACTGAAGCTTTCTTT. Translating gives CASRLGQGFNTEAFF.

The gene calls are TRBV15 and TRBJ2-7; D not resolved. Per the germline V gene, CDR1 is LNHNV and CDR2 is YYDKDF (reference sequence). Deletions cut 0 bases from V and 5 bases from J, with 14 bases between. This CDR3 comprises 15 residues. Written as DNA, the CDR3 is TGTGCCACCAGCAGAGATCGTGGTAGCTTCCACGAGCAGTACTTC. This translates into CATSRDRGSFHEQYF.

The chain recombines TRBV12-5 with TRBJ2-5; TRBD1 is a possible D gene (6 bases). Germline CDR1 and CDR2: LGHNT and FRNRAP. This CDR3 is built from 13 residues. Trimming cost V 5 bases and J 4 bases, with 11 bases left between them. The CDR3 coding sequence is TGTGCTAGTGGTATTACAGGGTCAGAGACCCAGTACTTC. Its translation is CASGITGSETQYF. Variable domain in full (rest from reference TRBV12-5 and TRBJ2-5): DARVTQTPRHKVTEMGQEVTMRCQPILGHNTVFWYRQTMMQGLELLAYFRNRAPLDDSGMPKDRFSAEMPDATLATLKIQPSEPRDSAVYFCASGITGSETQYFGPGTRLLVL.

This clone has a handful of counts. The J gene is TRBJ1-5, the V gene TRBV4-1; no reliable D call. CDR1 and CDR2 from the germline V gene are MGHRA and YSYEKL. V gave up 0 bases and J gave up 4 bases, with 13 bases separating them. CDR3 length equals 16 residues. The CDR3 DNA sequence: TGCGCCAGCAGCCAAGATTTGACTTTTCGAAATCAGCCCCAGCATTTT. Translated: CASSQDLTFRNQPQHF.

The chain has TRBV29-1 and TRBJ1-1; D might be TRBD1 (6 bases). CDR1 and CDR2 (germline): SQVTM, ANQGSEA. Trimming shortened V by 0 bases and J by 4 bases, and 12 bases separated the two germline ends. This CDR3 has 14 amino acids. DNA of the CDR3: TGCAGCGTTGAAGATCGGCAGGGGAGCACTGAAGCTTTCTTT. This codes for CSVEDRQGSTEAFF.

V is TRBV29-1 and J is TRBJ1-1; D is unclear. The germline V and J ends were trimmed by 8 bases and 8 bases, with 21 bases remaining between them. This CDR3 has 13 residues. Germline V gives CDR1 SQVTM, CDR2 ANQGSEA. CDR3 residues: CSPEEGGKGEAFF. The DNA of the CDR3 is TGCAGCCCAGAGGAGGGAGGCAAAGGGGAAGCTTTCTTT.

The CDR3 protein is CASSLSGTNYEQFF. The CDR3 region has the DNA TGCGCCAGCAGCCTTAGCGGGACCAACTATGAGCAGTTCTTC. This rearrangement joins TRBV5-1 to TRBJ2-1, with 8 bases lining up with TRBD2. With V trimmed by 4 bases and J by 8 bases, 8 bases remained unmatched. Germline assignment: CDR1 SGHRS and CDR2 YFSETQ. The CDR3 runs 14 residues.

The rearrangement uses TRBV27 and TRBJ1-1, with D uncertain. Germline V gene sequence: CDR1 MNHEY, CDR2 SMNVEV (reference sequence). The CDR3 is 13 amino acids. The ends were cut back, 6 bases at V and 8 bases at J, with 16 bases in the middle. CDR3 amino acids: CASRSLREIEAFF. The CDR3 DNA follows: TGTGCCAGCAGATCGCTCAGAGAGATCGAAGCTTTCTTT.

This rearrangement joins TRBV27 to TRBJ2-7, with D perhaps assigned TRBD1 or TRBD2 (6 bases each). V shed 8 bases and J shed 6 bases, with 26 bases lying between them. The CDR3 sequence is 16 residues long. The germline V gene encodes CDR1 MNHEY and CDR2 SMNVEV (reference sequence). This CDR3 is CASGLPSGASFGEQYF. CDR3 nucleotide sequence: TGTGCCAGCGGCCTTCCCTCGGGGGCCTCCTTCGGCGAGCAGTACTTC.

The chain uses TRBV2 and TRBJ2-7; 13 bases align to TRBD2. Trimming cost V 4 bases and J 3 bases; bases outside gene matches: 12. CDR3 size: 18 residues. Germline CDR1 SNHLY, CDR2 FYNNEI. CDR3 sequence: CASSAIGTSGTLNYEQYF. CDR3 nucleotide sequence: TGTGCCAGCAGTGCGATCGGGACTAGCGGGACCCTAAACTACGAGCAGTACTTC.

The chain employs TRBV11-2 and TRBJ2-2; 7 bases map to TRBD1. This CDR3 is built from 15 residues. The V gene end was trimmed by 5 bases and the J gene end by 1 base; junction bases not matched to a gene: 4. Per germline, CDR1 SGHAT and CDR2 FQNNGV. This CDR3 reads CASSPWTGNTGELFF. The CDR3 nucleotides read TGTGCCAGCAGCCCATGGACAGGGAACACCGGGGAGCTGTTTTTT.

The rearrangement uses TRBV27 and TRBJ1-6; perhaps TRBD1 as D (6 bases). V dropped 10 bases and J dropped 7 bases, with 17 bases sitting between them. The CDR3 totals 14 residues. The germline CDR1 and CDR2 sequences are MNHEY and SMNVEV (reference sequence). Here the CDR3 DNA reads TGTGCCACCTCCCCCGGGGGCATGAATTCACCCCTCCACTTT. Its translation: CATSPGGMNSPLHF.

The gene calls are TRBV18 and TRBJ1-2; TRBD1 might be the D (6 bases). The CDR3 runs 16 residues. Germline V CDR1 and CDR2: KGHSH, LQKENI. The V end was cut by 3 bases, the J end by 0 bases, with 14 bases between. The CDR3 region is CASSPLGDKTNYGYTF. CDR3 nucleotides: TGTGCCAGCTCACCTTTGGGGGACAAAACTAACTATGGCTACACCTTC. Together with reference TRBV18 and TRBJ1-2, the CDR3 gives the full variable domain: NAGVMQNPRHLVRRRGQEARLRCSPMKGHSHVYWYRQLPEEGLKFMVYLQKENIIDESGMPKERFSAEFPKEGPSILRIQQVVRGDSAAYFCASSPLGDKTNYGYTFGSGTRLTVV.

The chain uses TRBV30 and TRBJ2-1; D tentatively reads TRBD1 or TRBD2 (5 bases each). The CDR3 runs 13 residues. Trimming stripped 5 bases from V and 7 bases from J, with 15 bases between. In germline, CDR1 is GTSNPN, CDR2 SVGIG (reference sequence). Written as DNA, the CDR3 is TGTGCCTGGTCATCCGGGACCCCGAATGAGCAGTTCTTC. Protein product: CAWSSGTPNEQFF.

In DNA, the CDR3 is TGTGCCAGTAGTAAAAAGCTAGCGGGAGGGACCTACAATGAGCAGTTCTTC. Protein product: CASSKKLAGGTYNEQFF. The chain uses TRBV19 and TRBJ2-1; 12 nucleotides align to TRBD2. Germline assignment: CDR1 LNHDA and CDR2 SQIVND (reference sequence). The V and J ends lost 4 bases and 2 bases, in that order; junction bases with no gene match: 6. The CDR3 has 17 amino acids.

The chain combines TRBV9 with TRBJ2-3, with TRBD1 identical over 9 bases. The CDR3 spans 15 residues. Germline V CDR1 and CDR2: SGDLS, YYNGEE. V was clipped by 0 bases and J by 1 base; unmatched bases: 0. Written as DNA, the CDR3 is TGTGCCAGCAGCGTAGGGACAGGGGGCACAGATACGCAGTATTTT. Its protein product is CASSVGTGGTDTQYF.

The V gene is TRBV18, the J gene TRBJ2-7, with a weak D call TRBD2 (5 bases). V was clipped by 3 bases and J by 5 bases, with 14 bases between them. Per the germline V gene, CDR1 is KGHSH and CDR2 is LQKENI. The CDR3 is made up of 14 amino acids. DNA for the CDR3: TGTGCCAGCTCACCTGGGATAGCGTCCGACGAGCAGTACTTC. Protein product: CASSPGIASDEQYF.

CDR3 sequence (DNA): TGTGCCAGCAGCTTTGGTCGGTTAAGCTCCTACGAGCAGTACTTC. Amino acids: CASSFGRLSSYEQYF. This chain uses TRBV7-2 with TRBJ2-7; D not certain. Trimming removed 3 bases from V and 0 bases from J, with 12 bases in between. In germline, CDR1 is SGHTA, CDR2 FQGNSA. This CDR3 has 15 residues.

The chain combines TRBV2 with TRBJ2-7; TRBD2 is a possible D gene (6 bases). Germline CDR1 SNHLY, CDR2 FYNNEI. The CDR3 runs to 12 residues. V was clipped by 6 bases and J by 7 bases, with 13 bases between them. The CDR3 nucleotides read TGTGCCAGCAGGTGGGACTCCGTGGAGCAGTACTTC. Its protein product is CASRWDSVEQYF. Full variable domain (remainder filled in from reference TRBV2 and TRBJ2-7): EPEVTQTPSHQVTQMGQEVILRCVPISNHLYFYWYRQILGQKVEFLVSFYNNEISEKSEIFDDQFSVERPDGSNFTLKIRSTKLEDSAMYFCASRWDSVEQYFGPGTRLTVT.

The genes are TRBV5-4 and TRBJ1-5; 9 nucleotides match TRBD1. Germline V gives CDR1 SGHNT, CDR2 YYREEE (reference sequence). V trimming: 4 bases; J trimming: 2 bases; junction bases outside the gene matches: 10. The CDR3 runs 17 residues. The CDR3 nucleotides read TGTGCCAGCAGCCCAATGTACAGGGGGCAAGGCAATCAGCCCCAGCATTTT. It translates to CASSPMYRGQGNQPQHF. The complete variable domain, with remaining parts taken from reference TRBV5-4 and TRBJ1-5, reads ETGVTQSPTHLIKTRGQQVTLRCSSQSGHNTVSWYQQALGQGPQFIFQYYREEENGRGNFPPRFSGLQFPNYSSELNVNALELDDSALYLCASSPMYRGQGNQPQHFGDGTRLSIL.

The CDR3 sequence: CSTMQGATTEAFF. CDR3 coding DNA: TGCAGCACCATGCAGGGGGCAACAACTGAAGCTTTCTTT. The gene calls are TRBV29-1 and TRBJ1-1; the match to TRBD1 covers 8 bases. The CDR3 has 13 residues. V dropped 8 bases and J dropped 5; count of bases not matched to a gene: 10. CDR1 and CDR2 from the germline V gene are SQVTM and ANQGSEA.

Only one count was recorded for this clone. The chain links TRBV10-2 to TRBJ2-3; 7 nucleotides line up with TRBD2. Trimming at V came to 6 bases and at J to 3 bases, leaving 12 bases not matched to a gene. Per the germline V gene, CDR1 is WSHSY and CDR2 is SAAADI. The CDR3 extends over 16 amino acids. As DNA, the CDR3 is TGCGCCAGCAGCCCCAGAATTGGACTAGAGACAGATACGCAGTATTTT. Translated, it gives CASSPRIGLETDTQYF.

This clone was recorded only once. V is TRBV15 and J is TRBJ1-1; possibly TRBD1 for D (5 bases). Germline V gives CDR1 LNHNV, CDR2 YYDKDF (reference sequence). The CDR3 has 16 residues. V dropped 5 bases and J dropped 0 bases, with 16 bases sitting between them. Here the CDR3 reads CATSPRGAGMNTEAFF. CDR3 sequence (DNA): TGTGCCACCAGCCCAAGAGGGGCAGGGATGAACACTGAAGCTTTCTTT.